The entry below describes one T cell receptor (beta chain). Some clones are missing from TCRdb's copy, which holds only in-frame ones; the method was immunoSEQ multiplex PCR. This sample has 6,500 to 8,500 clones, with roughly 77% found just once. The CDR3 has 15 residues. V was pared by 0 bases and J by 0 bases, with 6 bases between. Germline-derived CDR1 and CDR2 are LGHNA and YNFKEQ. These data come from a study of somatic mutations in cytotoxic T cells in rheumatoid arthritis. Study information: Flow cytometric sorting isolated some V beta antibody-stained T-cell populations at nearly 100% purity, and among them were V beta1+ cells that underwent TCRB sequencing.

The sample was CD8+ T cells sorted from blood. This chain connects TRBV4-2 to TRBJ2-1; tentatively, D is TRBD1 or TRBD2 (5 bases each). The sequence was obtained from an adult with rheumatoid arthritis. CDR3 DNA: TGTGCCAGCAGCCAAGAGGGGGACTCCTACAATGAGCAGTTCTTC. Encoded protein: CASSQEGDSYNEQFF.